This T cell receptor beta chain came from a study of identical twins. This CDR3 comprises 14 residues. CDR1 is MNHEY, CDR2 SVGAGI, per germline. Trimming took off 0 bases at V and 0 bases at J, with 6 bases between the two ends. TCRdb called the 5' RACE reads again in MiXCR, with one record for every CDR3 protein. The profile shows 420,000 or so distinct CDR3 sequences, 18% of them singletons. There are many counts of this clonotype. This receptor was obtained from a man aged 50-59 years in good health. The specimen was naive T cells sorted from blood. The chain is built from TRBV6-5 and TRBJ2-7; possibly TRBD1 for D (5 bases). The CDR3 spells CASSYSDNSYEQYF. The CDR3 DNA sequence: TGTGCCAGCAGTTACTCGGACAACTCCTACGAGCAGTACTTC.